This T cell receptor (beta chain) is from a study of shared clonotypes between healthy human individuals. Here immunoSEQ multiplex PCR was the method, and the copy in TCRdb shows in-frame clones only, minus some. The sample lists about 480,000 clones, about three quarters occurring once. Germline V gives CDR1 MDHEN, CDR2 SYDVKM. The CDR3 is 16 residues long. The junction had 9 bases not matched to a gene; V was cut back by 5 bases and J by 10 bases. The chain has TRBV28 and TRBJ2-1; 15 nucleotides align to TRBD2. The source of this sequence is a woman in her 40s in good health. Some clones in this sample may be carry-over from other donors' samples. The specimen was PBMCs. The CDR3 sequence is CASSLRTSGRVWEQFF. Here the CDR3 DNA reads TGTGCCAGCAGTCTAAGGACTAGCGGGAGGGTATGGGAGCAGTTCTTC.